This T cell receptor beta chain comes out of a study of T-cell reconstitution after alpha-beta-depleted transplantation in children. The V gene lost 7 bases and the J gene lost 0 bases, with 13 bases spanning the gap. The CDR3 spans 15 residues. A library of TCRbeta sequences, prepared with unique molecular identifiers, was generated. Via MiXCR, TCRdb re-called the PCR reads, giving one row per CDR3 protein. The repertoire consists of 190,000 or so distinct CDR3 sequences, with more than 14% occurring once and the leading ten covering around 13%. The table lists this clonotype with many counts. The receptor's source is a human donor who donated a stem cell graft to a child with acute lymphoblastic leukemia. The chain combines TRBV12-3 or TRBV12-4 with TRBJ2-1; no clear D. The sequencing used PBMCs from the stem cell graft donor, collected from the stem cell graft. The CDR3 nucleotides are TGTGCCAGCACCCCATCCCAGAGCTCCTACAATGAGCAGTTCTTC. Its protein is CASTPSQSSYNEQFF.